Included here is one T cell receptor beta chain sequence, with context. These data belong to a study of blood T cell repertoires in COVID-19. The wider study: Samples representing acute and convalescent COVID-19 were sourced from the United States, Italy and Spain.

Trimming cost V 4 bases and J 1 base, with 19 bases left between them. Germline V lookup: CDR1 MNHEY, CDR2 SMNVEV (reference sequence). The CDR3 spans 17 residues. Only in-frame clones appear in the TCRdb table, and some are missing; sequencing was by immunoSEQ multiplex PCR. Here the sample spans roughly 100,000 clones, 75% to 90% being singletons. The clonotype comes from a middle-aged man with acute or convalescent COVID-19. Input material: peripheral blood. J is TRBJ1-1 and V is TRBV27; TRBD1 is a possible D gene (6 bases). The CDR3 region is CASSSLGQRGRNTEAFF. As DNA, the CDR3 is TGTGCCAGCAGTTCCCTCGGACAGAGGGGTAGGAACACTGAAGCTTTCTTT.